A single sample gave rise to the 20 T cell receptor beta chains below, sequenced in a study of blood T cell repertoires in COVID-19. Assay used: immunoSEQ multiplex PCR; TCRdb lists only in-frame clones, some missing. The top ten clones hold 0.95% to 1.2% of a sample with 350,000 to 450,000 clones, roughly nine tenths of them seen once. Source material: PBMCs or T cells enriched from blood (not recorded which). The receptor set was obtained from a man aged 30-40 years who had recovered from COVID-19.

This sequence joins TRBV11-3 and TRBJ2-1; 13 bases are a match to TRBD2. Germline trimming cut 5 bases from V and 5 bases from J; bases unmatched to any gene: 6. This CDR3 is built from 16 residues. In germline, CDR1 is SGHNT, CDR2 YENEEA. In DNA form, the CDR3 reads TGTGCCAGCAGCGGCGGGACTAGCGGGGCAAACAATGAGCAGTTCTTC. This encodes CASSGGTSGANNEQFF.

This chain uses TRBV7-9 with TRBJ1-2; D is possibly TRBD1 (5 bases). CDR1 is SEHNR and CDR2 is FQNEAQ in the germline V gene (reference sequence). Trimming removed 0 bases from V and 4 bases from J, with 12 bases in between. This CDR3 is 15 amino acids long. The CDR3 region has the DNA TGTGCCAGCAGCTTAGCAGGACAATCGGGCTATGGCTACACCTTC. Amino acid sequence: CASSLAGQSGYGYTF.

The chain uses TRBV7-2 and TRBJ1-4, with D maybe TRBD1 (5 bases). With 1 base removed from V and 8 bases from J, the gap between germline ends came to 14 bases. Germline V gene data show CDR1 as SGHTA and CDR2 as FQGNSA. This CDR3 has 15 residues. The CDR3 DNA is TGTGCCAGCAGCTTAGTGGGAGGGGCCGGGGAAAAACTGTTTTTT. Translated, it gives CASSLVGGAGEKLFF.

This clone was picked up a small number of times. The chain couples TRBV2 to TRBJ1-6, with D perhaps TRBD1 (6 bases). This CDR3 region has 15 residues. V lost 7 bases, J lost 10 bases, and 20 bases lay in between. Germline values: CDR1 SNHLY, CDR2 FYNNEI. CDR3 protein: CASTPGGPYVSPLHF. As DNA, the CDR3 is TGTGCCAGCACCCCGGGGGGGCCTTATGTGTCACCCCTCCACTTT. The full variable domain, rest sourced from reference TRBV2 and TRBJ1-6, is EPEVTQTPSHQVTQMGQEVILRCVPISNHLYFYWYRQILGQKVEFLVSFYNNEISEKSEIFDDQFSVERPDGSNFTLKIRSTKLEDSAMYFCASTPGGPYVSPLHFGNGTRLTVT.

The gene calls are TRBV2 and TRBJ1-2; 7 bases align to TRBD1. Losses at the gene ends were 5 bases for V and 4 bases for J; bases not matched to a gene: 10. Germline lookup yields CDR1 SNHLY and CDR2 FYNNEI. The CDR3 is 15 amino acids. DNA for the CDR3: TGTGCCAGCAGTCGGATCTCCGGGACAGCCTATGGCTACACCTTC. Its protein product is CASSRISGTAYGYTF.

The V and J genes are TRBV10-3 and TRBJ1-1, with 9 bases aligning to TRBD1. The CDR3 is made up of 17 amino acids. CDR1 ENHRY and CDR2 SYGVKD come from the germline V gene. V shed 0 bases, J shed 6 bases, and the junction held 11 bases outside the gene matches. This CDR3 reads CAISESTLGQGRAEAFF. The DNA of the CDR3 is TGTGCCATCAGTGAGTCGACCTTGGGACAGGGAAGGGCTGAAGCTTTCTTT.

The chain uses TRBV18 and TRBJ1-4, with D perhaps matching TRBD1 (5 bases). Germline V gene lookup returns CDR1 KGHSH and CDR2 LQKENI. The CDR3 has 14 amino acids. V dropped 1 base and J dropped 4 bases, with 7 bases sitting between them. CDR3 DNA: TGTGCCAGCTCACCACAGGGGATTAATGAAAAACTGTTTTTT. Protein sequence: CASSPQGINEKLFF.

The V gene is TRBV15, the J gene TRBJ2-3; weak D call: TRBD2 (5 bases). This CDR3 region has 14 residues. Trimming took 2 bases from V and 4 from J, leaving 10 bases between them. Germline loops: CDR1 LNHNV, CDR2 YYDKDF (reference sequence). The CDR3: CATSRIAAADTQYF. CDR3 nucleotides: TGTGCCACCAGCAGAATCGCAGCGGCAGATACGCAGTATTTT.

The V call is TRBV16, the J call TRBJ2-7, with 10 bases that match TRBD1. V lost 2 bases to trimming and J lost 3 bases; unmatched junction nucleotides: 4. The CDR3 is made up of 15 amino acids. Germline V gene sequence: CDR1 KGHSY, CDR2 FQNENV. CDR3 nucleotides: TGTGCCAGCAGCCAAACCGGGACAGGGGACTACGAGCAGTACTTC. Translating gives CASSQTGTGDYEQYF.

The genes are TRBV12-3 or TRBV12-4 and TRBJ1-4, with D possibly matching TRBD1 (6 bases). V was shortened by 7 bases and J by 8 bases, with 14 bases between the two germline ends. This CDR3 spans 13 amino acids. The CDR3 loop is CASTAGAGEKLFF. The CDR3, as DNA: TGTGCCAGCACCGCGGGGGCTGGGGAAAAACTGTTTTTT.

The J gene is TRBJ2-4, the V gene TRBV30, with 8 bases aligning to TRBD2. Per the germline V gene, CDR1 is GTSNPN and CDR2 is SVGIG (reference sequence). The CDR3 is 17 residues long. V gave up 0 bases and J gave up 2 bases; unmatched junction bases: 9. This CDR3 is CAWSVPGLGGSKNIQYF. The CDR3 nucleotides read TGTGCCTGGAGTGTGCCGGGACTAGGGGGATCCAAAAACATTCAGTACTTC.

Note on this clone: Within the sample, other DNA sequences also encode this same CDR3. The chain carries TRBV18 and TRBJ2-1; D perhaps matches TRBD2 (5 bases). Trimming pared 3 bases from V and 7 bases from J, leaving 7 bases between. This CDR3 has 12 amino acids. Germline CDR1 reads KGHSH; CDR2 reads LQKENI. As DNA, the CDR3 is TGTGCCAGCTCACCCTCGGGGAATGAGCAGTTCTTC. Its translation: CASSPSGNEQFF.

The CDR3 protein is CASSLRQAGRYSEAFF. CDR3 in DNA: TGTGCCAGCAGCCTCCGGCAGGCAGGGAGGTATTCTGAAGCTTTCTTT. This chain connects TRBV3-1 (or the pseudogene TRBV3-2) to TRBJ1-1; TRBD1 is a possible D gene (5 bases). V lost 4 bases to trimming and J lost 6 bases, with 21 bases between them. The V gene's germline CDR1 is LGHDT and CDR2 YNNKEL (reference sequence). The CDR3 extends over 16 amino acids.

This chain links TRBV30 with TRBJ1-5; possible D gene TRBD1, 6 bases. This CDR3 spans 15 amino acids. The V end lost 2 bases, the J end lost 11 bases, and 22 bases lay between the germline ends. Germline assignment: CDR1 GTSNPN and CDR2 SVGIG (reference sequence). CDR3 sequence: CAWSLGGHSKGSQHF. The CDR3 coding sequence is TGTGCCTGGAGTTTAGGGGGACACTCAAAGGGCTCCCAGCATTTT.

The chain combines TRBV5-4 with TRBJ2-1, with 10 bases identical to TRBD1. The CDR3 sequence is 14 residues long. With V trimmed by 4 bases and J by 8 bases, 6 bases remained unmatched. Germline V gene lookup returns CDR1 SGHNT and CDR2 YYREEE (reference sequence). The CDR3 nucleotides are TGTGCCAGCAGCCCGCCGGGACAGGGGTATGAGCAGTTCTTC. As protein: CASSPPGQGYEQFF.

The gene calls are TRBV18 and TRBJ1-3; perhaps TRBD1 as D (5 bases). CDR1 is KGHSH and CDR2 is LQKENI in the germline V gene. This CDR3 comprises 15 residues. With 4 bases removed from V and 4 bases from J, the gap between germline ends came to 14 bases. This CDR3 reads CASSRPRDSGNTIYF. CDR3 DNA sequence: TGTGCCAGCTCACGGCCCCGGGACTCGGGAAACACCATATATTTT.

The genes are TRBV7-9 and TRBJ1-4, with a weak D call TRBD1 (5 bases). The V end was cut by 5 bases, the J end by 8 bases, with 18 bases between. The CDR3 is 15 amino acids. Germline V CDR1 and CDR2: SEHNR, FQNEAQ (reference sequence). This CDR3 reads CASSVTGPKGEKLFF. DNA of the CDR3: TGTGCCAGCAGCGTAACCGGTCCCAAGGGGGAAAAACTGTTTTTT.

V and J are TRBV19 and TRBJ1-5; 7 bases map to TRBD1. CDR3 length: 15 amino acids. Unmatched junction bases numbered 7, after V lost 7 bases and J lost 1 base. In germline, CDR1 is LNHDA, CDR2 SQIVND (reference sequence). CDR3 sequence reads: CASNPDRRSNQPQHF. The CDR3 bases are TGTGCCAGTAATCCGGACAGGAGGAGCAATCAGCCCCAGCATTTT. Complete variable domain (other parts from reference TRBV19 and TRBJ1-5): DGGITQSPKYLFRKEGQNVTLSCEQNLNHDAMYWYRQDPGQGLRLIYYSQIVNDFQKGDIAEGYSVSREKKESFPLTVTSAQKNPTAFYLCASNPDRRSNQPQHFGDGTRLSIL.

The chain joins TRBV30 to TRBJ2-7, with D possibly being TRBD1 (6 bases). V was cut by 7 bases and J by 0 bases, with 13 bases left in between. This CDR3 has 13 amino acids. The V gene's germline CDR1 is GTSNPN and CDR2 SVGIG (reference sequence). The CDR3 spells CAYLPGHSYEQYF. The CDR3 DNA reads as TGTGCCTACCTTCCGGGACACTCCTACGAGCAGTACTTC.

The chain has TRBV7-8 and TRBJ2-7; perhaps TRBD1 as D (6 bases). V was pared by 2 bases and J by 1 base, with 9 bases between. The CDR3 has 14 residues. Germline assignment: CDR1 SGHVS and CDR2 FQNEAQ. CDR3 coding DNA: TGTGCCAGCAGCTTAAACAGGGTTTCCTACGAGCAGTACTTC. Translated: CASSLNRVSYEQYF.